This T cell receptor (beta chain) was found in a study of blood T cell repertoires in COVID-19. For the study at large: Samples came from the United States, Italy and Spain, spanning acute and convalescent COVID-19. PBMCs, B-cell-depleted T cells, or T cells were the source of the cDNA or gDNA that made up the material.

Trimming pared 7 bases from V and 8 bases from J, leaving 8 bases between. The CDR3 totals 10 residues. Germline assignment: CDR1 SNHLY and CDR2 FYNNEI. This clone turned up a few times. Study processing details: Estimation of nucleated cell counts was performed using reference gene primer amplification. TCRdb's copy holds only in-frame clones and misses some; the assay was immunoSEQ multiplex PCR. V, J and clone size reflect that table, while D and trimming were determined from the DNA. The data contain approximately 81,000 clones, roughly four fifths of them singletons. Sequenced sample: peripheral blood. This sequence was found in a human donor in a cohort sampled during active COVID-19. V usage is TRBV2 and J usage is TRBJ1-1; D remains unclear. The CDR3 DNA is TGTGCCAGCATCTCGACAGAAGCTTTCTTT. Translated, it gives CASISTEAFF.